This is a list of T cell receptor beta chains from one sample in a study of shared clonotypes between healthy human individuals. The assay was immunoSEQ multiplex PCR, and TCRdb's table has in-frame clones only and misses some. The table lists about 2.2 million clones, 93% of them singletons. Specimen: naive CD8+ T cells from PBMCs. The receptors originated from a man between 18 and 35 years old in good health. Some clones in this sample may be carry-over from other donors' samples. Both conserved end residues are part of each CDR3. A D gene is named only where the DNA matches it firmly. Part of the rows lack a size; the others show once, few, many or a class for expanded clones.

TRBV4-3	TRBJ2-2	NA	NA	TGCGCCAGCAGCCAACAAATTTTCGGGGAGCTGTTTTTT	CASSQQIFGELFF
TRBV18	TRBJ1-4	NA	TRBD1	TGTGCCAGCTCACCAACAAGGGGGCGTCTGGAAAAACTGTTTTTT	CASSPTRGRLEKLFF
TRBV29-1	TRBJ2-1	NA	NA	TGCAGCGTTGAGGGGGTCTCCTACAATGAGCAGTTCTTC	CSVEGVSYNEQFF
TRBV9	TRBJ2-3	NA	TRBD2	TGTGCCAGCAGCGTAGGGGTGGGAGGGCCGGCGTATTTT	CASSVGVGGPAYF
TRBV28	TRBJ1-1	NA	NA	TGTGCCAGCAGTTACTCCCCGAAGAACACTGAAGCTTTCTTT	CASSYSPKNTEAFF
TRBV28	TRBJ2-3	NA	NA	TGTGCCAGCACCAAATTGATTGGGGCAGATACGCAGTATTTT	CASTKLIGADTQYF
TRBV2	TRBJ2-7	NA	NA	TGTGCCAGCAGTGGTACAGGGATCTACGAGCAGTACTTC	CASSGTGIYEQYF
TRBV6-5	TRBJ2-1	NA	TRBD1	TGTGCCAGCAGTCTAGGGGGCGGTGAGCAGTTCTTC	CASSLGGGEQFF
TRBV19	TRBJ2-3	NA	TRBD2	TGTGCCAGTAGTCCCCTTGGCGGGGGGGCAGATACGCAGTATTTT	CASSPLGGGADTQYF
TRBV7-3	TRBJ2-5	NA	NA	TGTGCCAGCAGCTTACCTCCGGGTGGCCCCGAGGGGGAGACCCAGTACTTC	CASSLPPGGPEGETQYF
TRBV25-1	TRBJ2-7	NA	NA	TGTGCCAGCAGTGAATCGTCAGACTACGAGCAGTACTTC	CASSESSDYEQYF
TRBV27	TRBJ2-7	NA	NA	TGTGCCAGCAGTTCGCGGAGTTCCTCCTACGAGCAGTACTTC	CASSSRSSSYEQYF
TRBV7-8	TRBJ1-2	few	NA	TGTGCCAGCAGCTTAGGGGGAAATGGCTACACCTTC	CASSLGGNGYTF
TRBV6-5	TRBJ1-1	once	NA	TGTGCCAGCATAGATAACACTGAAGCTTTCTTT	CASIDNTEAFF
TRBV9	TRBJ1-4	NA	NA	TGTGCCAGCAGCCCCCGGGGTGGCCTAAATGAAAAACTGTTTTTT	CASSPRGGLNEKLFF
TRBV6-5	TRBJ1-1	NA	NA	TGTGCCGGCAGCCCAAGAGGGGGAAGGGACACTGAAGCTTTCTTT	CAGSPRGGRDTEAFF
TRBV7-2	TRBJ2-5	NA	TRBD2	TGTGCCAGCAGCTCATACGGACTAGCGGGAGATCAAGAGACCCAGTACTTC	CASSSYGLAGDQETQYF
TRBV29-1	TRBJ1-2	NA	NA	TGCAGCGTTGCCGGCTATGGCTACACCTTC	CSVAGYGYTF
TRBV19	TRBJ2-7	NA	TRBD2	TGTGCCAGTTCTAGCGGGAGCTCCTACGAGCAGTACTTC	CASSSGSSYEQYF
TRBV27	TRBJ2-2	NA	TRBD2	TGTGCCAGCAGTTTTGTTGGACTAGCGTACGTCGGGGAGCTGTTTTTT	CASSFVGLAYVGELFF
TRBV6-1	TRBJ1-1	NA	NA	TGTGCCAGCAGTGAACCCGGCGAAGGCAGGGTCTTAAATGAAGCTTTCTTT	CASSEPGEGRVLNEAFF
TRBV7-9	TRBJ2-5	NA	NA	TGTGCCAGCAGCTCTCCCCGACATCAAGAGACCCAGTACTTC	CASSSPRHQETQYF
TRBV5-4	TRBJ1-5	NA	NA	TGTGCCAGCAGCTTGCGGGGGGCCAATCAGCCCCAGCATTTT	CASSLRGANQPQHF